Described below is a single T cell receptor beta chain sequence and its context. TCRdb keeps only in-frame clones here, not all; method: immunoSEQ multiplex PCR. The data contain approximately 94,000 clones, about 90% of them singletons. The data were obtained in a study of blood T cell repertoires in COVID-19. V lost 6 bases to trimming and J lost 3 bases, with 9 bases between them. The CDR3 sequence is 12 residues long. The germline CDR1 and CDR2 sequences are SGHAT and FQNNGV. The origin of this receptor is a human donor in a cohort sampled during active COVID-19. Sequencing was done on a sample of peripheral blood. The V call is TRBV11-2, the J call TRBJ2-7; no clear D gene. CDR3 protein: CASSSQFYEQYF. The CDR3 DNA is TGTGCCAGCAGTTCACAGTTCTACGAGCAGTACTTC.